A selection of T cell receptor beta chains follows, all from one sample in a study of blood T cells in healthy people across ages. TCRdb re-derived calls from the 5' RACE reads in MiXCR, one entry per CDR3 protein. The table shows nearly 800,000 distinct CDR3 sequences, with just over 55% occurring only once. Material: blood. These receptors were taken from a man aged 35-49 years in good health. Both conserved end residues are part of each CDR3. A D gene is named only where the DNA matches it firmly. For some rows the clone size is stated as once, few or many, or as a class when expanded; others skip it.

D,size,J,V,CDR3,DNA
TRBD2,few,TRBJ2-1,TRBV28,CASSSRTSFPRASYNEQFF,TGTGCCAGCAGTTCGCGGACTAGTTTCCCCCGGGCGTCCTACAATGAGCAGTTCTTC
.,.,TRBJ2-7,TRBV24-1,CATNDGSSYNEQYF,TGTGCCACCAATGACGGGAGCTCCTACAATGAGCAGTACTTC
TRBD1,once,TRBJ2-1,TRBV5-1,CASSLSAGQGGNEQFF,TGCGCCAGCAGCTTGTCCGCGGGACAGGGCGGGAATGAGCAGTTCTTC
TRBD1,.,TRBJ1-2,TRBV7-3,CASSPGTGAVSDYGYTF,TGTGCCAGCAGCCCCGGGACAGGGGCGGTATCGGACTATGGCTACACCTTC
.,.,TRBJ2-3,TRBV20-1,CSASSRDPADTQYF,TGCAGTGCTAGCTCTCGGGACCCCGCAGATACGCAGTATTTT
TRBD1,few,TRBJ1-2,TRBV5-1,CASSPDRGQSGYTF,TGCGCCAGCAGCCCGGACAGGGGGCAATCTGGCTACACCTTC
TRBD1,.,TRBJ2-1,TRBV29-1,CSVVRTGNNEQFF,TGCAGCGTTGTGAGGACAGGGAACAATGAGCAGTTCTTC
TRBD2,.,TRBJ2-1,TRBV24-1,CATEASGRSSYNEQFF,TGTGCCACCGAAGCTAGCGGGAGGAGCTCCTACAATGAGCAGTTCTTC
.,once,TRBJ2-1,TRBV20-1,CSASAGTRGGNEQFF,TGCAGTGCTAGTGCCGGGACCCGTGGGGGCAATGAGCAGTTCTTC
.,.,TRBJ1-1,TRBV20-1,CSARAPGENTEAFF,TGCAGTGCTAGAGCCCCGGGGGAGAACACTGAAGCTTTCTTT
.,few,TRBJ2-7,TRBV15,CATSRAGYYEQYF,TGTGCCACCAGCAGAGCTGGGTACTACGAGCAGTACTTC
.,few,TRBJ2-3,TRBV16,CASSQWAGSTDTQYF,TGTGCCAGCAGCCAATGGGCAGGGAGCACAGATACGCAGTATTTT
.,once,TRBJ2-3,TRBV5-5,CASSGAVSTDTQYF,TGTGCCAGCAGCGGGGCGGTGAGCACAGATACGCAGTATTTT
TRBD1,.,TRBJ1-4,TRBV5-1,CASSSTGGRNEKLFF,TGCGCCAGCAGCTCTACAGGGGGGCGTAATGAAAAACTGTTTTTT
.,.,TRBJ2-3,TRBV24-1,CATRRGSSTDTQYF,TGTGCCACCAGACGAGGGAGTTCCACAGATACGCAGTATTTT
.,.,TRBJ2-5,TRBV6-2/TRBV6-3,CASSFGELGGETQYF,TGTGCCAGCAGTTTTGGCGAACTGGGGGGAGAGACCCAGTACTTC
.,few,TRBJ1-2,TRBV7-8,CASSPYRDSDGYTF,TGTGCCAGCAGCCCATACCGGGACTCAGATGGCTACACCTTC
TRBD1,.,TRBJ1-1,TRBV20-1,CSARVQQGANTEAFF,TGCAGTGCTAGAGTTCAACAGGGGGCAAACACTGAAGCTTTCTTT
.,few,TRBJ2-7,TRBV4-3,CASSQEAASYEQYF,TGCGCCAGCAGCCAAGAAGCGGCGAGCTACGAGCAGTACTTC
.,.,TRBJ2-1,TRBV10-3,CAIRGRRVDNEQFF,TGTGCCATCAGGGGACGACGGGTTGACAATGAGCAGTTCTTC
.,.,TRBJ2-7,TRBV27,CASSLGQYPYEQYF,TGTGCCAGCAGTTTAGGACAGTACCCCTACGAGCAGTACTTC
TRBD2,few,TRBJ2-1,TRBV27,CASSLPPGRAPSYNEQFF,TGTGCCAGCAGTTTACCCCCCGGGAGGGCCCCCTCCTACAATGAGCAGTTCTTC
TRBD2,.,TRBJ2-1,TRBV5-1,CASSLSLAGGGGRFF,TGCGCCAGCAGCTTGAGCCTAGCGGGGGGCGGCGGGCGGTTCTTC
.,.,TRBJ2-1,TRBV5-6,CASSWRTSTNHNEQFF,TGTGCCAGCAGCTGGCGGACTTCCACGAACCACAATGAGCAGTTCTTC
.,.,TRBJ1-4,TRBV7-9,CASSMEGKPNEKLFF,TGTGCCAGCAGCATGGAGGGGAAGCCTAATGAAAAACTGTTTTTT
TRBD2,.,TRBJ2-1,TRBV4-1,CASSQVWSSGNVDNEQFF,TGCGCCAGCAGCCAAGTATGGTCTAGCGGGAATGTCGACAATGAGCAGTTCTTC
.,.,TRBJ2-1,TRBV20-1,CSARGEVAGPYNEQFF,TGCAGTGCTAGAGGTGAAGTAGCCGGGCCCTACAATGAGCAGTTCTTC